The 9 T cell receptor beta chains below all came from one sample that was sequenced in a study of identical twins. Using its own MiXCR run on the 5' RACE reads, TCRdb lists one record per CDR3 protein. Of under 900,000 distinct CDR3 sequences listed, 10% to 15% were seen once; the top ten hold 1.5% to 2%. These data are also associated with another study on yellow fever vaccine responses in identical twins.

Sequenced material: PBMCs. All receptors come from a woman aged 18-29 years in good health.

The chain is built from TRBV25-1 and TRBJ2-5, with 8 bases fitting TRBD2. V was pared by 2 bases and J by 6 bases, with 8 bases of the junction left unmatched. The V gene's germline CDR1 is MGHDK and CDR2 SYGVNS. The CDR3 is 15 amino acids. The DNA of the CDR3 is TGTGCCAGCAGTGAACCGGGACTAGGTTTCCAGACCCAGTACTTC. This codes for CASSEPGLGFQTQYF.

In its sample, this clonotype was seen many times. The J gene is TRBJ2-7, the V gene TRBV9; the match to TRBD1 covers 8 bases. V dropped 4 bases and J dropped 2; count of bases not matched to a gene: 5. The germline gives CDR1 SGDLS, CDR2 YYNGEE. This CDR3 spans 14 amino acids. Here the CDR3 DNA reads TGTGCCAGCAGCATAGGACAGGGAACCTACGAGCAGTACTTC. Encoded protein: CASSIGQGTYEQYF.

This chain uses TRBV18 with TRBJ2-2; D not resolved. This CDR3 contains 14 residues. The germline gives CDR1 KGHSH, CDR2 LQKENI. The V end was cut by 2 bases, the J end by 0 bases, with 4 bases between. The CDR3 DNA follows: TGTGCCAGCTCACCAAGGGCGAACACCGGGGAGCTGTTTTTT. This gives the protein CASSPRANTGELFF.

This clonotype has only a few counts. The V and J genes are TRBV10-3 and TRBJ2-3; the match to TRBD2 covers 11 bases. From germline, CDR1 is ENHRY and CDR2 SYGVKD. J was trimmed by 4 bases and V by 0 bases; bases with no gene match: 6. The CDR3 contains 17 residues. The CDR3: CAISESTTSGMADTQYF. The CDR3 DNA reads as TGTGCCATCAGTGAGTCGACGACTAGCGGGATGGCAGATACGCAGTATTTT.

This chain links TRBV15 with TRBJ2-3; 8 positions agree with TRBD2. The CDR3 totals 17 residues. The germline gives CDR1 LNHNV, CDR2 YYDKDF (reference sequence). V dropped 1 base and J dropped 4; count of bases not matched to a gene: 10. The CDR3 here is CATSRVLVAGGSDTQYF. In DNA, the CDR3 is TGTGCCACCAGCAGAGTTTTGGTGGCGGGAGGCTCAGATACGCAGTATTTT. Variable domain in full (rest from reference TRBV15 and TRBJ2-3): DAMVIQNPRYQVTQFGKPVTLSCSQTLNHNVMYWYQQKSSQAPKLLFHYYDKDFNNEADTPDNFQSRRPNTSFCFLDIRSPGLGDTAMYLCATSRVLVAGGSDTQYFGPGTRLTVL.

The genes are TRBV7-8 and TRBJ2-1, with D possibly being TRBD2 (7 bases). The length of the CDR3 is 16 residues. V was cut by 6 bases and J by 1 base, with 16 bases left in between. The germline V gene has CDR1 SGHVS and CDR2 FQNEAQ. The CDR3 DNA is TGTGCCAGCAGTTCTTGGGGGGGCGCTTCCTACAATGAGCAGTTCTTC. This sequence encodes CASSSWGGASYNEQFF. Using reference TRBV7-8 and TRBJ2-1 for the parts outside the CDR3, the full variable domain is GAGVSQSPRYKVAKRGQDVALRCDPISGHVSLFWYQQALGQGPEFLTYFQNEAQLDKSGLPSDRFFAERPEGSVSTLKIQRTQQEDSAVYLCASSSWGGASYNEQFFGPGTRLTVL.

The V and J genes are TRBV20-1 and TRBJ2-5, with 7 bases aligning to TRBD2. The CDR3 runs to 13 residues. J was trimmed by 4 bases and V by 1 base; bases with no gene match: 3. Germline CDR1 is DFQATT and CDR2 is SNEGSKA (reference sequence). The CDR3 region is CSARGLAAETQYF. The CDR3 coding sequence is TGCAGTGCTAGAGGGCTAGCGGCAGAGACCCAGTACTTC.

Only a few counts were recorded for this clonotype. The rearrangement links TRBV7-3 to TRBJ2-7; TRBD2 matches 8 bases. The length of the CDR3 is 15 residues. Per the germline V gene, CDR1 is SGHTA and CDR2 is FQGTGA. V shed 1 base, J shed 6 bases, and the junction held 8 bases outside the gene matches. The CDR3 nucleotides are TGTGCCAGCAGCTTAAGATCCGGACTAGCTTCCGAGCAGTACTTC. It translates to CASSLRSGLASEQYF. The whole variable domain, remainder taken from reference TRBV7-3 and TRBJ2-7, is GAGVSQTPSNKVTEKGKYVELRCDPISGHTALYWYRQSLGQGPEFLIYFQGTGAADDSGLPNDRFFAVRPEGSVSTLKIQRTERGDSAVYLCASSLRSGLASEQYFGPGTRLTVT.

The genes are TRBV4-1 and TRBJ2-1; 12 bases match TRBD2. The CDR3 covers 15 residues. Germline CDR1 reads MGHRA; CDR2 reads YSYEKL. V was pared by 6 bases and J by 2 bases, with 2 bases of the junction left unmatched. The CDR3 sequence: CASRTSGSPYNEQFF. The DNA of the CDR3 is TGCGCCAGCAGGACTAGCGGGAGTCCCTACAATGAGCAGTTCTTC.